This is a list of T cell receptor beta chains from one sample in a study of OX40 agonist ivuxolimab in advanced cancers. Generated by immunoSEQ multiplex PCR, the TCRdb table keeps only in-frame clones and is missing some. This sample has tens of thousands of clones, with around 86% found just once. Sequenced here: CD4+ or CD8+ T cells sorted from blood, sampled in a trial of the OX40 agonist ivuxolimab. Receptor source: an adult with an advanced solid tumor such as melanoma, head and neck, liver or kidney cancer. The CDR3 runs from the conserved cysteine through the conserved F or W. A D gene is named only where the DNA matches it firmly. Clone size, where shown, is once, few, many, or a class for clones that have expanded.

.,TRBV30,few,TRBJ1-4,TGTGCCTGGAGGGGAACTAATGAGGGTGAAAAACTGTTTTTT,CAWRGTNEGEKLFF
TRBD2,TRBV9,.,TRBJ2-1,TGTGCCAGCAGCGTAGTGGGACTAGCGGACAATGAGCAGTTCTTC,CASSVVGLADNEQFF
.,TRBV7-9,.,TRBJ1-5,TGTGCCAGCAGCTACCTCTCACAGGACAATCAGCCCCAGCATTTT,CASSYLSQDNQPQHF
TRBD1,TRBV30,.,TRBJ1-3,TGTGCCTGGGCCCTGGGACAGGGCAGCAACACCATATATTTT,CAWALGQGSNTIYF
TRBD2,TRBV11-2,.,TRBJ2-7,TGTGCCAGCAGCCGAGCTAGCGGGAGGGCCCCCGGGGGCGAGCAGTACTTC,CASSRASGRAPGGEQYF
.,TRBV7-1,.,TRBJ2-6,TGTGCCAGCAGCTTAAGAGGGTCCGGGGCCAACGTCCTGACTTTC,CASSLRGSGANVLTF
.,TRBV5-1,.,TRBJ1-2,TGCGCCAGCAGCCCCCAGGGTGGGGGGCTTGGCTACACCTTC,CASSPQGGGLGYTF
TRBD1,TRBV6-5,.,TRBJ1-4,TGTGCCAGCAGACCGGGACAGGGTCGCGAAAAACTGTTTTTT,CASRPGQGREKLFF
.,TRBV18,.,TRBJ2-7,TGTGCCAGCTCACCCCAGGGGGGGGCGCGAACTTACGAGCAGTACTTC,CASSPQGGARTYEQYF
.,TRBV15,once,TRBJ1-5,TGTGCCACCAGCAGAGGAACCCACGGGACAATGGTAGAGGTGCAGCCCCAGCATTTT,CATSRGTHGTMVEVQPQHF
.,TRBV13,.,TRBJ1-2,TGTGCCAGCAGCCGCTCGGACAGTGGCTACACCTTC,CASSRSDSGYTF
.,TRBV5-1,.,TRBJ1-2,TGCGCCAGCAGCTTACTAGTGCTGGGGGACTATGGCTACACCTTC,CASSLLVLGDYGYTF
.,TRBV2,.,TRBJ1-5,TGTGCCAGCAGTGACCCAGACGACAGGTACAATCAGCCCCAGCATTTT,CASSDPDDRYNQPQHF
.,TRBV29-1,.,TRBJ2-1,TGCAGCGTACCCGGAAAACTCAGGGCCAACAATGAGCAGTTCTTC,CSVPGKLRANNEQFF
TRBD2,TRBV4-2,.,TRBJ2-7,TGTGCCAGCAGCCAAGATCTTGGCTGGTCGCCTAGCGGATCCTACGAGCAGTACTTC,CASSQDLGWSPSGSYEQYF
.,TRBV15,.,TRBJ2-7,TGTGCCACCAGAACGCCCACGGGGCCGTACGAGCAGTACTTC,CATRTPTGPYEQYF
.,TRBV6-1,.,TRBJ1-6,TGTGCCAGCACCCGCCAAGCTGGTGGGACACCCCTCCACTTT,CASTRQAGGTPLHF
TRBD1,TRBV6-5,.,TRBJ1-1,TGTGCCAGCAGTTACGACAGGGGATCGGGCACTGAAGCTTTCTTT,CASSYDRGSGTEAFF
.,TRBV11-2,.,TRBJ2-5,TGTGCCAGCAGCTTAGTGGGGCTCACTGGGACCCAGTACTTC,CASSLVGLTGTQYF
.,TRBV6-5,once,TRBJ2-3,TGTGCCAGCAGTTACTCTGACAGAAGCACAGATACGCAGTATTTT,CASSYSDRSTDTQYF
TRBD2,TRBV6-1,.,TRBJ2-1,TGTGCCAGCAGTGCCGGACTAGCGGGAGTTGGGGAGCAGTTCTTC,CASSAGLAGVGEQFF
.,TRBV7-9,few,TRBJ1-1,TGTGCCAGCAGCTTTGGGAACACTGAAGCTTTCTTT,CASSFGNTEAFF